This TCR beta chain was captured in a study of cytomegalovirus exposure and HLA in healthy donors. The CDR3 is 14 residues long. Germline V gives CDR1 ENHRY, CDR2 SYGVKD. The V gene lost 2 bases and the J gene lost 4 bases, with 10 bases spanning the gap. The study ran its PCR with 60 Vbeta and 13 Jbeta primers. Sequenced by immunoSEQ multiplex PCR; TCRdb stores in-frame clones only, minus some. The sample yields some 140,000 clones, roughly 75% seen once. The sequencing sample was made of PBMCs. The J gene is TRBJ2-3, the V gene TRBV10-3; TRBD1 might be the D (5 bases). The TCR originated in a man aged 25 to 40 in good health. The CDR3 region is CAISEGRGPDTQYF. In DNA, the CDR3 is TGTGCCATCAGTGAGGGTAGGGGCCCAGATACGCAGTATTTT.